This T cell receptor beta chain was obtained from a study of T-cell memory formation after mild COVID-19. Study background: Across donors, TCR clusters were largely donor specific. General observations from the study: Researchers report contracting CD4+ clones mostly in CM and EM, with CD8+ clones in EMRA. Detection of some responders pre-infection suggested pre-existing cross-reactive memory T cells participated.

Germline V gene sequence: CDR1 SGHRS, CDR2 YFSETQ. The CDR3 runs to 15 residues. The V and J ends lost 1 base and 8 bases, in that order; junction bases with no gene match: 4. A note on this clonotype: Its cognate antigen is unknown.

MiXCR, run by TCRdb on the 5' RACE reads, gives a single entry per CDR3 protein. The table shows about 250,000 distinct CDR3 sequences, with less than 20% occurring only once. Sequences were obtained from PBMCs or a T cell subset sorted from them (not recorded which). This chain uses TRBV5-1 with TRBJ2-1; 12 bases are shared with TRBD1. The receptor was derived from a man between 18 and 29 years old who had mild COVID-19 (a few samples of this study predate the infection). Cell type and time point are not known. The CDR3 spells CASSLLGQGAYEQFF. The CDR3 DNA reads TGCGCCAGCAGCTTGTTGGGACAGGGGGCCTATGAGCAGTTCTTC.